This is a list of T cell receptor beta chains from one sample in a study of graft-versus-host responses after intestinal transplantation. TCRdb's table, derived via immunoSEQ multiplex PCR, lists solely in-frame clones and lacks some. This sample yields about 94,000 clones, of which more than 85% are seen a single time; nearly 0.5% belongs to the top ten. For these TCRs, the target antigens are not known. Source: unstimulated CD8+ T cells sorted from spleen or lymph node cells, taken before intestinal transplant. Receptors originate from a human donor who received an intestinal transplant. The conserved cysteine and the conserved F or W are not part of the CDR3 here. The order of the fields is CDR3 protein, V gene, CDR3 length.

CDR3 protein: ASSDVHTDTQY
V gene: TRBV6-1
CDR3 length: 11

CDR3 protein: ASSLGGRDGNEQF
V gene: TRBV5-4
CDR3 length: 13

CDR3 protein: ASSPRNPYEQY
V gene: TRBV6-1
CDR3 length: 11

CDR3 protein: ASSRGGGEEQF
V gene: TRBV21-1
CDR3 length: 11

CDR3 protein: SVEGDTDYGYT
V gene: TRBV29-1
CDR3 length: 11

CDR3 protein: ASSLISNYEQY
V gene: TRBV6-5
CDR3 length: 11

CDR3 protein: ASSQDRGTEAF
V gene: TRBV4-1
CDR3 length: 11

CDR3 protein: ASYSLDRPGQSAYGYT
V gene: TRBV30
CDR3 length: 16

CDR3 protein: ASSIRASTYTDTQY
V gene: TRBV19
CDR3 length: 14

CDR3 protein: ASRQGASYNEQF
V gene: TRBV7-6
CDR3 length: 12

CDR3 protein: ASSQERPSLAGGTDTQY
V gene: TRBV4-3
CDR3 length: 17

CDR3 protein: ASSQTGADTGELF
V gene: TRBV9
CDR3 length: 13

CDR3 protein: ASRKKPGLGDYQY
V gene: TRBV5-1
CDR3 length: 13

CDR3 protein: ASRQGTGANSPLH
V gene: TRBV27
CDR3 length: 13

CDR3 protein: ASSPQSGINTDTQY
V gene: TRBV28
CDR3 length: 14

CDR3 protein: ASRDMGESTGELF
V gene: TRBV2
CDR3 length: 13

CDR3 protein: ASSLWASGGRDNEQF
V gene: TRBV4-3
CDR3 length: 15

CDR3 protein: ASSPLGGFTEAF
V gene: TRBV27
CDR3 length: 12

CDR3 protein: ASSVGGRVTDTQY
V gene: TRBV9
CDR3 length: 13

CDR3 protein: ASSLGPGLAAPSTDTQY
V gene: TRBV5-4
CDR3 length: 17

CDR3 protein: ATSRDWGLGDEQY
V gene: TRBV15
CDR3 length: 13

CDR3 protein: ATSREASGYNEQF
V gene: TRBV15
CDR3 length: 13

CDR3 protein: ASRNRQPYEQY
V gene: TRBV6-5
CDR3 length: 11